These 6 T cell receptor beta chains originate from one sample sequenced in a study of blood T cells in healthy people across ages. Using a J-beta primer mix together with a sample-barcoded 5' primer, a second PCR was run for about 6 to 12 cycles. TCRdb re-called the 5' RACE reads with MiXCR, one entry per CDR3 protein. The table includes 600,000 or so distinct CDR3 sequences, approximately 21% detected once. The sample comprised blood. These receptors came from a man between 70 and 80 years old in good health.

The sample holds a few counts of this clonotype. V gene TRBV7-2 combines with J gene TRBJ1-1; the D is unclear. Per the germline V gene, CDR1 is SGHTA and CDR2 is FQGNSA. The CDR3 contains 13 residues. V lost 5 bases and J lost 3, with 10 bases in between. CDR3 loop: CASSGEGYTEAFF. The CDR3 coding sequence is TGTGCCAGCAGCGGGGAAGGGTACACTGAAGCTTTCTTT. Complete variable domain (other parts from reference TRBV7-2 and TRBJ1-1): GAGVSQSPSNKVTEKGKDVELRCDPISGHTALYWYRQSLGQGLEFLIYFQGNSAPDKSGLPSDRFSAERTGGSVSTLTIQRTQQEDSAVYLCASSGEGYTEAFFGQGTRLTVV.

This clonotype has more than one count but fewer than ten. The chain links TRBV4-1 to TRBJ2-1; 7 bases fit TRBD1. This CDR3 spans 17 amino acids. Germline lookup yields CDR1 MGHRA and CDR2 YSYEKL. After removal of 0 bases from V and 7 bases from J, the junction contained 12 bases not matched to a gene. CDR3 coding DNA: TGCGCCAGCAGCCAAGATTCAGTTGGGACAGCTTATAATGAGCAGTTCTTC. Its protein product is CASSQDSVGTAYNEQFF.

V is TRBV6-2 or TRBV6-3 and J is TRBJ2-5, with D maybe TRBD1 (7 bases). Germline V lookup: CDR1 MNHEY, CDR2 SVGEGT. The CDR3 loop spans 15 amino acids. V lost 6 bases and J lost 0, with 14 bases in between. CDR3 bases: TGTGCCAGCAGGCGTGCGGGACAGTACCAAGAGACCCAGTACTTC. This codes for CASRRAGQYQETQYF.

The chain recombines TRBV7-2 with TRBJ2-1, with TRBD2 matching 9 bases. After removal of 1 base from V and 14 bases from J, the junction contained 3 bases not matched to a gene. This CDR3 spans 12 amino acids. CDR1 is SGHTA and CDR2 is FQGNSA in the germline V gene. The CDR3 here is CASSLGPSGKFF. The CDR3 DNA follows: TGTGCCAGCAGCTTAGGTCCTAGCGGGAAGTTCTTC. The whole variable domain, remainder taken from reference TRBV7-2 and TRBJ2-1, is GAGVSQSPSNKVTEKGKDVELRCDPISGHTALYWYRQSLGQGLEFLIYFQGNSAPDKSGLPSDRFSAERTGGSVSTLTIQRTQQEDSAVYLCASSLGPSGKFFGPGTRLTVL.

This clonotype came up a few times. The J gene is TRBJ2-3, the V gene TRBV2, with TRBD2 matching 9 bases. The CDR3 loop spans 14 amino acids. After removal of 8 bases from V and 2 bases from J, the junction contained 5 bases not matched to a gene. Germline values: CDR1 SNHLY, CDR2 FYNNEI. The CDR3 region has the DNA TGTGCCAGCGGTCGACTAGCGGCCACAGATACGCAGTATTTT. It specifies CASGRLAATDTQYF.

This rearrangement joins TRBV10-3 to TRBJ1-1; tentative D call: TRBD1 (5 bases). The V gene's germline CDR1 is ENHRY and CDR2 SYGVKD. The CDR3 length is 13 residues. Trimming removed 3 bases at V and 1 base at J, with 6 bases between. CDR3 DNA: TGTGCCATCAGTGAACAGGAGAACACTGAAGCTTTCTTT. This sequence encodes CAISEQENTEAFF.